The clone carrying this T cell receptor beta chain was counted a single time. This sample is drawn from a study of blood T cell repertoires in COVID-19. V lost 4 bases and J lost 7; bases outside the gene matches: 6. CDR1 and CDR2 (germline): LNHDA, SQIVND (reference sequence). The CDR3 consists of 14 residues. Produced via immunoSEQ multiplex PCR; TCRdb's table is partial and in-frame only. The sample lists some 29,000 clones; around 89% were seen once. The source is a human donor in a cohort sampled during active COVID-19. The material sequenced was peripheral blood. The chain joins TRBV19 to TRBJ2-1, with 8 bases matching TRBD2. The CDR3 is CASSTPGLGNEQFF. CDR3 nucleotide sequence: TGTGCCAGTAGTACGCCGGGACTAGGGAATGAGCAGTTCTTC. The full variable domain, in which reference TRBV19 and TRBJ2-1 provide the parts outside the CDR3, is DGGITQSPKYLFRKEGQNVTLSCEQNLNHDAMYWYRQDPGQGLRLIYYSQIVNDFQKGDIAEGYSVSREKKESFPLTVTSAQKNPTAFYLCASSTPGLGNEQFFGPGTRLTVL.